This TCR beta chain was captured in a study of cytomegalovirus exposure and HLA in healthy donors. Across the whole study: For the approximately 410 genotyped donors, about 81% fell within the Caucasian-associated ancestry cluster. Study results and limitations: The authors later found TCR association rates varying by HLA locus, with DRB1 most and HLA-C fewest.

Notes on this clone: The target antigen is unknown.

Trimming stripped 5 bases from V and 2 bases from J, with 4 bases between. Germline CDR1 reads MNHEY; CDR2 reads SMNVEV (reference sequence). This CDR3 has 11 residues. The donors comprised healthy bone marrow donors. With 60 Vbeta and 13 Jbeta primers, the PCR was carried out. Here immunoSEQ multiplex PCR was the method, and the copy in TCRdb shows in-frame clones only, minus some. The profile shows about 140,000 clones, 75% of them singletons. The specimen was PBMCs. The V gene is TRBV27, the J gene TRBJ2-7, with D unresolved. The receptor was isolated from a young man in good health and CMV-seronegative. DNA of the CDR3: TGTGCCAGCAGTCCTCCCTACGAGCAGTACTTC. Its translation: CASSPPYEQYF.